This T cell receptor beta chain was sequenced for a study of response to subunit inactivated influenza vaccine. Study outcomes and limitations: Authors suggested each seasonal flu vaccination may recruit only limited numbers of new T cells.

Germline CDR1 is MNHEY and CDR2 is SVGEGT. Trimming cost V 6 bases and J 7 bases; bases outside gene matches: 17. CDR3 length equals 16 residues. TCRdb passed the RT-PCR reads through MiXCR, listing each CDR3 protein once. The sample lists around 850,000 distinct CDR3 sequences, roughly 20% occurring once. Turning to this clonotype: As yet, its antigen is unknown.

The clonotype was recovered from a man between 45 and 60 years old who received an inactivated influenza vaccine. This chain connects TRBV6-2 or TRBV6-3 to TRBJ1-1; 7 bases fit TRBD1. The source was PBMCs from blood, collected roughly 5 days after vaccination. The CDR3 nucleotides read TGTGCCAGCAGATCATCCATCGGGACAGTTTTAGGTGAAGCTTTCTTT. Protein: CASRSSIGTVLGEAFF.